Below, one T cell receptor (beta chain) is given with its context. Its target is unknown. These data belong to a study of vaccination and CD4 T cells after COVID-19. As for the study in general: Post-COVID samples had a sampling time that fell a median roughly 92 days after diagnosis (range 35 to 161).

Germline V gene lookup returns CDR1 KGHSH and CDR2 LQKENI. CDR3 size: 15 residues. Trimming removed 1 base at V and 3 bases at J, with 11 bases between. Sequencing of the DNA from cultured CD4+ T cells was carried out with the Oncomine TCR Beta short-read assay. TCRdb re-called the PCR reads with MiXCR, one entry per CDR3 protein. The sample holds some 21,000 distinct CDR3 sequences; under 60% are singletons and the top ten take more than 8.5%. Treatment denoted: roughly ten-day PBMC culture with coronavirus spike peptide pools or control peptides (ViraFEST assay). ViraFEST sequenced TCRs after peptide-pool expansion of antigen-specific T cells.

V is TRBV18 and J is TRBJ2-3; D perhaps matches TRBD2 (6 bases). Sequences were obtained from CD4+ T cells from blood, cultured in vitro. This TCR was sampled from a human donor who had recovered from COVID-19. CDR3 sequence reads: CASSPRGMGTDTQYF. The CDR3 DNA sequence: TGTGCCAGCTCACCACGCGGGATGGGGACAGATACGCAGTATTTT.